This T cell receptor (beta chain) was documented in a study of beta chain features in type 1 diabetes. Looking at the study overall: The study found patients and healthy donors alike in age, gender and cell yields.

This clone was counted a few times. What it binds is unknown. Points from the study as a whole: Lower insertion and higher deletion counts appeared at VDJ junctions in type 1 diabetes patients.

Germline-derived CDR1 and CDR2 are SNHLY and FYNNEI. The CDR3 has 14 residues. Trimming cost V 7 bases and J 2 bases, with 14 bases left between them. Expressed TCRB transcripts were sequenced because the entire RNA isolate underwent reverse transcription. Sequencing used immunoSEQ multiplex PCR; TCRdb keeps in-frame clones, though not all of them. The repertoire consists of 680,000 or so clones, with 15% to 19% occurring once and the leading ten covering 0.07% to 0.095%. The TCR comes from a man younger than 30 in good health. Sequences were obtained from naive CD4+ T cells from blood. The genes are TRBV2 and TRBJ1-2; TRBD1 might be the D (5 bases). The CDR3 nucleotides read TGTGCCAGCAATTTCCAGGGAGCAAACTATGGCTACACCTTC. It encodes CASNFQGANYGYTF.